The clone carrying this T cell receptor beta chain has just one count. Its antigen is unknown. This entry belongs to a study of cytomegalovirus exposure and HLA in healthy donors. Germline loops: CDR1 SGHNT, CDR2 YENEEA. Unmatched junction bases numbered 8, after V lost 4 bases and J lost 4 bases. CDR3 length: 15 amino acids. Notes on the study in general: An analysis done earlier found most TCR beta V segments productive about 87% or about 30% of the time. TCR beta sequences reportedly predicted most subjects' HLA-A and HLA-B alleles accurately.

This PCR relied on a set of 60 Vbeta primers and 13 Jbeta primers. TCRdb's copy holds only in-frame clones and misses some; the assay was immunoSEQ multiplex PCR. The sample consists of 150,000 to 200,000 clones, approximately 80% of them appearing once. This sequence joins TRBV11-3 and TRBJ2-5; 8 bases line up with TRBD1. This receptor was taken from a woman aged 18-29 years in good health and CMV-seropositive. Sequencing used PBMCs. The CDR3 nucleotides are TGTGCCAGCAGCTCCATAGTCGACAGGGGAGAGACCCAGTACTTC. Its protein is CASSSIVDRGETQYF.